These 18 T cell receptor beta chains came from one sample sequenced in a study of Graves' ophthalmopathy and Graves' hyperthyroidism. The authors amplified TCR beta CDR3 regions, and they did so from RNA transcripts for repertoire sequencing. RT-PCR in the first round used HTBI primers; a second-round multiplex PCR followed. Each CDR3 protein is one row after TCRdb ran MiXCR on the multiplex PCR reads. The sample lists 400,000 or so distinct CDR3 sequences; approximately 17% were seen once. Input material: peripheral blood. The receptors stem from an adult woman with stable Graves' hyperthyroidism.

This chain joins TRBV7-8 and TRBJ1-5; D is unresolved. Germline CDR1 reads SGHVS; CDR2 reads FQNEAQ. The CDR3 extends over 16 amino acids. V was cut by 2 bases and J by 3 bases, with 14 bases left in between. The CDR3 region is CASSLSRLQLNQPQHF. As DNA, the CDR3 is TGTGCCAGCAGCTTATCCCGACTCCAACTCAATCAGCCCCAGCATTTT.

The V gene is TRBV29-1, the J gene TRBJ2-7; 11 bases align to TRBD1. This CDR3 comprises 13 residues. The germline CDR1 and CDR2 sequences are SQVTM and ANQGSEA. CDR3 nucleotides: TGCAGTGTAAGCGGGACAGGGGGCTACGAGCAGTACTTC. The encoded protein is CSVSGTGGYEQYF.

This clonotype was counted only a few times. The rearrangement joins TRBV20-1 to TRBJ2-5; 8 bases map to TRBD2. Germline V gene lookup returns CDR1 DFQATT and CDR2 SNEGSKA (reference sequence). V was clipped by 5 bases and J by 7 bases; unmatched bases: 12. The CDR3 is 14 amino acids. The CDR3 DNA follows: TGCAGTGCTGGACTCGCGGGAGGCACCGGGACCCAGTACTTC. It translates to CSAGLAGGTGTQYF.

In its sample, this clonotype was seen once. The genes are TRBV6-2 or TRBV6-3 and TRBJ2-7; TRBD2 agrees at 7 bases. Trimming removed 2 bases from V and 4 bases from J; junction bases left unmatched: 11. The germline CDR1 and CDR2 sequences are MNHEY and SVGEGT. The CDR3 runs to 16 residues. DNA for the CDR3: TGTGCCAGCAGTTACGGGACGGGGAGCGGGGATTACGAGCAGTACTTC. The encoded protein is CASSYGTGSGDYEQYF.

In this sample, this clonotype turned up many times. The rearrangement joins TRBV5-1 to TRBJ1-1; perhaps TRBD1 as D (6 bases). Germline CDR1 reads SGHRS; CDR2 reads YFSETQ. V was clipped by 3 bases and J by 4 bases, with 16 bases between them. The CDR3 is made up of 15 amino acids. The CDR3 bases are TGCGCCAGCAGCTCCAAGGACGAAGGGGGCACTGAAGCTTTCTTT. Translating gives CASSSKDEGGTEAFF.

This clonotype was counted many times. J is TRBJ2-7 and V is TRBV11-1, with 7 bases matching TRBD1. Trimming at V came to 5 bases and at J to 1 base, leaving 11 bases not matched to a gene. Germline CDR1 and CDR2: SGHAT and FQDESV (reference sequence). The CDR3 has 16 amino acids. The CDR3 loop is CASSRHRGMRSYEQYF. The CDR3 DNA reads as TGTGCCAGCAGCCGCCACAGGGGAATGCGGTCCTACGAGCAGTACTTC.

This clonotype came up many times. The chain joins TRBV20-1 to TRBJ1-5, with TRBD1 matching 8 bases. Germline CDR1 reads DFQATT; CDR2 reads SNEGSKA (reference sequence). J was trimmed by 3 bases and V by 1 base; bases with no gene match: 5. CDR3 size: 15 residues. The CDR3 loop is CSARVGTGDNQPQHF. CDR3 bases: TGCAGTGCTAGAGTTGGGACAGGCGACAATCAGCCCCAGCATTTT.

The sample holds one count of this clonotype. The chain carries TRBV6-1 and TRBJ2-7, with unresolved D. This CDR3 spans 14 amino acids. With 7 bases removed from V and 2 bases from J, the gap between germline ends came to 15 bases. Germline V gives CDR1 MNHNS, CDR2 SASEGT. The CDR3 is CASKPRVQTYEQYF. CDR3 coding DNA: TGTGCCAGCAAGCCTCGGGTCCAGACCTACGAGCAGTACTTC.

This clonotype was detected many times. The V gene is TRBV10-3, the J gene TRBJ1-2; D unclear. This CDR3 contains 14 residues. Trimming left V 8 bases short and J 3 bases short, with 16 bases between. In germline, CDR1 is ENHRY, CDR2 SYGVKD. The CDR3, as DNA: TGTGCCATCCGTCTTACCGGGCCCCACTATGGCTACACCTTC. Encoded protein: CAIRLTGPHYGYTF.

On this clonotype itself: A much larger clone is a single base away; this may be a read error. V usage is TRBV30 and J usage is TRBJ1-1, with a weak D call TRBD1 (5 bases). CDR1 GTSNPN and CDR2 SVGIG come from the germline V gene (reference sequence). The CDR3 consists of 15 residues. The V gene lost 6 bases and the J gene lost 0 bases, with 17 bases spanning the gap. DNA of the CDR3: TGTGCCTGTCCAGACGGGGCAACGATGAACACTGAAGCTTTCTTT. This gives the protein CACPDGATMNTEAFF.

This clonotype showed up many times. CDR3 region: CASGLYRGTYYEQYF. For the CDR3, the DNA is TGTGCTAGTGGTTTGTACCGGGGGACCTACTACGAGCAGTACTTC. The rearrangement links TRBV12-5 to TRBJ2-7; weak D call: TRBD2 (6 bases). The V end was cut by 2 bases, the J end by 3 bases, with 14 bases between. The CDR3 has 15 residues. The germline V gene has CDR1 LGHNT and CDR2 FRNRAP.

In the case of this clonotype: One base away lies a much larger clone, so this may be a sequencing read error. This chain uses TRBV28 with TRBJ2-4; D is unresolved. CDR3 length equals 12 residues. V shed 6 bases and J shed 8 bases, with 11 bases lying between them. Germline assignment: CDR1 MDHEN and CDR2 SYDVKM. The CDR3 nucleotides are TGTGCCAGCAGCCCAAGAGCCTACATTCAGTACTTC. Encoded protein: CASSPRAYIQYF.

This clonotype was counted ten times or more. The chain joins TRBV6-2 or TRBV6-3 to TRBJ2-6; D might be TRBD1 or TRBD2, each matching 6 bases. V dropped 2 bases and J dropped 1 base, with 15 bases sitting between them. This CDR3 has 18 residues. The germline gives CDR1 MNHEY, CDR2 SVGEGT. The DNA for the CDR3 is TGTGCCAGCAGTTACGATGGGGGGCGGTTTTCTGGGGCCAACGTCCTGACTTTC. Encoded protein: CASSYDGGRFSGANVLTF.

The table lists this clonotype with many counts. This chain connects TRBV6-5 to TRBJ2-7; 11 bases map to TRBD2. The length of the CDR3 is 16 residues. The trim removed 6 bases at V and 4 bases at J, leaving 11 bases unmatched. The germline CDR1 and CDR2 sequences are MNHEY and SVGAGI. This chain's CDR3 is CASRRSLAGEWYEQYF. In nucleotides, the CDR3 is TGTGCCAGCAGACGATCACTAGCGGGAGAGTGGTACGAGCAGTACTTC.

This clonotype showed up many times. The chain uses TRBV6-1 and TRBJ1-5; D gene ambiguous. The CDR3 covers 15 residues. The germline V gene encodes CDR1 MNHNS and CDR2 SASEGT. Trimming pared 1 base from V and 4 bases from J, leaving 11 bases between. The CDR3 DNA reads TGTGCCAGCAGTGAAGGAGAAAGTGGGAATCAGCCCCAGCATTTT. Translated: CASSEGESGNQPQHF.

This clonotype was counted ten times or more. CDR3 sequence (DNA): TGTGCCAGCAGCCTTCAGACAGGATTCACCCAAGAGACCCAGTACTTC. It encodes CASSLQTGFTQETQYF. The rearrangement links TRBV7-2 to TRBJ2-5, with a tentative D call TRBD1 (6 bases). V lost 5 bases, J lost 1 base, and 17 bases lay in between. CDR1 is SGHTA, CDR2 FQGNSA, per germline. The CDR3 has 16 residues.

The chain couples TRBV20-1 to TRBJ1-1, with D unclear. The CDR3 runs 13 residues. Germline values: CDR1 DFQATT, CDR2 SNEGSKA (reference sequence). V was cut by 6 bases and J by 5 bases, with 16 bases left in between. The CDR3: CSANGLRRTEAFF. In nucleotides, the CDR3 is TGCAGTGCAAACGGCCTGAGGCGGACTGAAGCTTTCTTT.

The CDR3 bases are TGCGCCAGCAGCTTTTCCCTCATGAACACCGGGGAGCTGTTTTTT. Its protein product is CASSFSLMNTGELFF. The V gene is TRBV5-1, the J gene TRBJ2-2; D is unclear. The CDR3 runs to 15 residues. The germline V and J ends were trimmed by 2 bases and 1 base, with 9 bases remaining between them. Germline values: CDR1 SGHRS, CDR2 YFSETQ.